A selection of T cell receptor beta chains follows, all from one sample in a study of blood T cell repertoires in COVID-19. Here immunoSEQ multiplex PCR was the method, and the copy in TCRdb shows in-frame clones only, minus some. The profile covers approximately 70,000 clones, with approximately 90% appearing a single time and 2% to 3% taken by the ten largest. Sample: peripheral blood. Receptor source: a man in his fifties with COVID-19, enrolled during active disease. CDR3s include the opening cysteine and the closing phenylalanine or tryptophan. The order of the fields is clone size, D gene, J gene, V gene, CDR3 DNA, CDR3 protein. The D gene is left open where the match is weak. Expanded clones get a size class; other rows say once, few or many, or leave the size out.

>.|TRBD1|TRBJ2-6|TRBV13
TGTGCCAGCAGCCAGGGACAGGCGTCTGGGGCCAACGTCCTGACTTTC
CASSQGQASGANVLTF
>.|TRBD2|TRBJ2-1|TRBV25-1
TGTGCCAGCAGTGGAATTCAGCGGGGGTCCTACAATGAGCAGTTCTTC
CASSGIQRGSYNEQFF
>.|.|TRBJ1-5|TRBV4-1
TGCGCCAGCAGCCAAGATAGCGGGGGTGAGCAGCCCCAGCATTTT
CASSQDSGGEQPQHF
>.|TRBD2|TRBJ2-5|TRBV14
TGTGCCAGCAGCCAAGGTGGAGAGCTAGCGGGAGGAGTGGAGACCCAGTACTTC
CASSQGGELAGGVETQYF
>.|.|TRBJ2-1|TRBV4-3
TGCGCCAGCAGCCAAGATACAGCGGACTACTACAATGAGCAGTTCTTC
CASSQDTADYYNEQFF
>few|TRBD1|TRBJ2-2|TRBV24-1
TGTGCCACCAATTCCGGACAGGGCGGTACCGGGGAGCTGTTTTTT
CATNSGQGGTGELFF
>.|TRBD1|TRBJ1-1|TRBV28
TGTGCCAGCACGGACAGGGCTAAAGAAGCTTTCTTT
CASTDRAKEAFF
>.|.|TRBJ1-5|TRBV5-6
TGTGCCAGCAGCTTGGCCCCGGGTGTGGGCAATCAGCCCCAGCATTTT
CASSLAPGVGNQPQHF
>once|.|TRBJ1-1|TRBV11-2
TGTGCCAGCAGCACCCAGCAGGACACTGAAGCTTTCTTT
CASSTQQDTEAFF
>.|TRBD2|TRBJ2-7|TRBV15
TGTGCCACCAGCAGAGATCGGCGCGGGAGGTTCGTCTACGAGCAGTACTTC
CATSRDRRGRFVYEQYF
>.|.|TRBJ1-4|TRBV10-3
TGTGCCATCAGTGAGTCAACAGGGAAGGATCACGAAAAACTGTTTTTT
CAISESTGKDHEKLFF
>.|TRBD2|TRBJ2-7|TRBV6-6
TGTGCCAGCAGCCGCTTTAGCGGGAGGGAGTACGAGCAGTACTTC
CASSRFSGREYEQYF
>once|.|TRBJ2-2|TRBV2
TGTGCCAGCAGGAAGGACAGACTAACCGGGGAGCTGTTTTTT
CASRKDRLTGELFF
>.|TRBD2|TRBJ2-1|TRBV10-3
TGTGCCATCAGTGGGACTAGCGGGAACGATGAGCAGTTCTTC
CAISGTSGNDEQFF
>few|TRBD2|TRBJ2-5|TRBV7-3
TGTGCCAGCAGCGAAAACCCAAGACTAGCGGGAAGTAACGAGACCCAGTACTTC
CASSENPRLAGSNETQYF
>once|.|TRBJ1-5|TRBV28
TGTGCCAGCAGTTTCCTCTCCCGGGGGGAGAATCAGCCCCAGCATTTT
CASSFLSRGENQPQHF
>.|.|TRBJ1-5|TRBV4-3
TGCGCCAGCAGCCAAGATGAGCATCAGCCCCAGCATTTT
CASSQDEHQPQHF
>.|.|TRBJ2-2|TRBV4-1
TGCGCCAGCAGCGTTACAGGTTCTGCGCCCGGGGAGCTGTTTTTT
CASSVTGSAPGELFF
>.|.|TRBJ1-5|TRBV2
TGTGCCAGCAGTGGCGTGCAGGCCAATCAGCCCCAGCATTTT
CASSGVQANQPQHF
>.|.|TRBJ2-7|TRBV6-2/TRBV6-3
TGTGCCAGCAGTTACGGAGATCCCCAGCAGTACTTC
CASSYGDPQQYF
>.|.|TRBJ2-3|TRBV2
TGTGCCAGCAGTGCCCAGGTTAGCACAGATACGCAGTATTTT
CASSAQVSTDTQYF
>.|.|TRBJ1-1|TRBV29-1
TGCAGCGTTGAAGCAGGGGAAGGAACTGAAGCTTTCTTT
CSVEAGEGTEAFF
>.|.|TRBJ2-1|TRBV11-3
TGTGCCAGCAGCTTAGCTGGGGGCCCCTACAATGAGCAGTTCTTC
CASSLAGGPYNEQFF
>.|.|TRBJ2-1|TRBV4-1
TGCGCCAGCAGCCGTGGGAGCGGTGAGCAGTTCTTC
CASSRGSGEQFF
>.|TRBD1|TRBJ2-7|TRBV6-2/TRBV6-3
TGTGCCAGCAGTTCGACCGGGACAGGCTACGAGCAGTACTTC
CASSSTGTGYEQYF
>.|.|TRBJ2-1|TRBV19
TGTGCCAGTAGTAGTCAGGCTAGCGTGAATTACTACAATGAGCAGTTCTTC
CASSSQASVNYYNEQFF
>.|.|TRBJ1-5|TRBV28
TGTGCCAGCAAAGTGTGGAACGGCGGGCAGCCCCAGCATTTT
CASKVWNGGQPQHF
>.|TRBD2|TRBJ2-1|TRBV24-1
TGTGCCACCAGTGATGCGGGAGATCCCAACAATGAGCAGTTCTTC
CATSDAGDPNNEQFF
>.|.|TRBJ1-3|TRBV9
TGTGCCAGCAGCGTAGACGCAGGGACTCGAGCTGGAAACACCATATATTTT
CASSVDAGTRAGNTIYF
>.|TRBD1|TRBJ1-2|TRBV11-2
TGTGCCAGCAGCTTAGAGGGAACAGGGGCGAGGGCCTATGGCTACACCTTC
CASSLEGTGARAYGYTF
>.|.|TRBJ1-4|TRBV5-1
TGCGCCAGCAGCTTGGCCGCAGGGGTTAACGAAAAACTGTTTTTT
CASSLAAGVNEKLFF
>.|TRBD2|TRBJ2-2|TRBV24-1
TGTGCCACCAGTGGTGCCACCGGGACTAGCGGAGTGAACACCGGGGAGCTGTTTTTT
CATSGATGTSGVNTGELFF
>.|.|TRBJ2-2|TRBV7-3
TGTGCCAGCAGCTTAACGCATATCTGGGCAGGGAACACCGGGGAGCTGTTTTTT
CASSLTHIWAGNTGELFF
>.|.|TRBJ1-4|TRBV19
TGTGCCACCAAGGACAGATCGAGCGCTAATGAAAAACTGTTTTTT
CATKDRSSANEKLFF
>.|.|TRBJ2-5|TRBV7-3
TGTGCCAGCAGCTCCCTAGGGCCGGGGGAGACCCAGTACTTC
CASSSLGPGETQYF
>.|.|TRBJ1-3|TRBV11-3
TGTGCCAGCAGCTTAGACTTATTCCCTCGGCCCCCAGACAGGAGCTCTGGAAACACCATATATTTT
CASSLDLFPRPPDRSSGNTIYF
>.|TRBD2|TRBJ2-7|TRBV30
TGTGCCTGGACCCGTAGCGGGATCACCTACGAGCAGTACTTC
CAWTRSGITYEQYF
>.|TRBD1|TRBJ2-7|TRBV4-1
TGCGCCAGCAGCCAAGAGAATATAGGGGGCGCGTTTGACGAGCAGTACTTC
CASSQENIGGAFDEQYF
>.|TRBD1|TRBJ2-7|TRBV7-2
TGTGCCAGCAGCCGGACAGGGGGATACTACGAGCAGTACTTC
CASSRTGGYYEQYF
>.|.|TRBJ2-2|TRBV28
TGTGCCAGCATTAGCTTTAGCCCCCCCGGGGAGCTGTTTTTT
CASISFSPPGELFF
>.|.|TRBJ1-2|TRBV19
TGTGCCAGTACCTATCGTGACAGAAACTATGGCTACACCTTC
CASTYRDRNYGYTF
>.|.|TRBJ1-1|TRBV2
TGTGCCAGCCTGGTATTAGGGGGCACTGAAGCTTTCTTT
CASLVLGGTEAFF
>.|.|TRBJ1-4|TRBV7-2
TGTGCCAGCAGCTTAAGAGGGGGAAGGGAAAAACTGTTTTTT
CASSLRGGREKLFF
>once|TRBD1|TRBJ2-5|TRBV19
TGTGCCAGTAGTAGGGGGACAGGGATGCAGACCCAGTACTTC
CASSRGTGMQTQYF
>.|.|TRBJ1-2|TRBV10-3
TGTGCCATCAGACAGGGCTATGGCTACACCTTC
CAIRQGYGYTF
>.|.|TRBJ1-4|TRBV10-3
TGTGCCATCAGAACAGGGTTTTCAACTAATGAAAAACTGTTTTTT
CAIRTGFSTNEKLFF
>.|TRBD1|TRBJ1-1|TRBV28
TGTGCCAGCAGTTCATATTCAGGGGGCACTGAAGCTTTCTTT
CASSSYSGGTEAFF
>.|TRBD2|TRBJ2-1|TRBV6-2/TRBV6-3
TGTGCCAGCAGTTATGGGACTAGCGGAAACAATGAGCAGTTCTTC
CASSYGTSGNNEQFF
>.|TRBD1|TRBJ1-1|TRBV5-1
TGCGCCAGCAGCCAAGTCCAGGGGGGCGGCACTGAAGCTTTCTTT
CASSQVQGGGTEAFF
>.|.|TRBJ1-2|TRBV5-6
TGTGCCAGCAGCTCGCCGGGGGTCTACTATGGCTACACCTTC
CASSSPGVYYGYTF